This T cell receptor (beta chain) was profiled in a study of blood T cell repertoires in COVID-19. Study overall: Specimens from acute and convalescent COVID-19 originated in the United States, Italy and Spain.

Clones were read by immunoSEQ multiplex PCR, and TCRdb kept only the in-frame ones, dropping some. Counted here are over 45,000 clones, over 80% occurring once; the ten biggest clones make up about three fifths. CDR1 and CDR2 from the germline V gene are LNHDA and SQIVND (reference sequence). The ends lost 7 bases at V and 0 bases at J; junction bases unmatched: 11. This CDR3 comprises 17 residues. The sample comprised peripheral blood. The rearrangement uses TRBV19 and TRBJ1-3; 8 nucleotides line up with TRBD1. This sequence was found in a man between 65 and 85 years old with acute or convalescent COVID-19. The CDR3 coding sequence is TGTGCCAGTACCTCCGGACAGGGACCCTTCTCTGGAAACACCATATATTTT. Protein: CASTSGQGPFSGNTIYF.